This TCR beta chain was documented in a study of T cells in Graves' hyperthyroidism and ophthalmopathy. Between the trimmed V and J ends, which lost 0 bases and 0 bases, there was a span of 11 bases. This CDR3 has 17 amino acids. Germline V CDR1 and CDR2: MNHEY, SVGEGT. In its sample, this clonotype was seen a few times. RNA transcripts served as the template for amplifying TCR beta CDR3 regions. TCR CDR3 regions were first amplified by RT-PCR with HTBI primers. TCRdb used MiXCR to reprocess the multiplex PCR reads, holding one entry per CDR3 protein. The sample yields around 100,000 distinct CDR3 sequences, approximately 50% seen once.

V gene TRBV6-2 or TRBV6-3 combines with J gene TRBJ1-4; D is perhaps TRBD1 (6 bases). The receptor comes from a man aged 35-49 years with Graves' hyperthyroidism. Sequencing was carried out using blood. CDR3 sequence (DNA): TGTGCCAGCAGTTACTCGAGACAGGCCACAACTAATGAAAAACTGTTTTTT. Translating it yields CASSYSRQATTNEKLFF.